These T cell receptor beta chains were read from a single sample in a study of graft-versus-host responses after intestinal transplantation. For these receptors, no antigen is known. TCRdb's table, derived via immunoSEQ multiplex PCR, lists solely in-frame clones and lacks some. The sample shows approximately 130,000 clones, roughly 92% of them seen only once. Sequenced material: unstimulated CD4+ T cells sorted from spleen or lymph node cells, taken before intestinal transplant. These receptors all stem from a human donor who received an intestinal transplant. Each CDR3 is given without its conserved first and last residue.

V,J,CDR3
TRBV6-5,TRBJ1-2,ASSEWGNYGYT
TRBV5-1,TRBJ2-7,ASSTRQGSSYEQY
TRBV5-6,TRBJ1-3,ASIRAGSGNTIY
TRBV19,TRBJ2-2,ASTAGSNTGELF
TRBV5-1,TRBJ2-5,ASSLDFTVAQETQY
TRBV2,TRBJ1-5,ASSEGDSVVPQH
TRBV2,TRBJ2-1,ASKRDEAWATHNEQF
TRBV7-9,TRBJ2-2,ASSSGQGWTGELF
TRBV5-8,TRBJ1-4,ASSSGGRFLNEKLF
TRBV4-1,TRBJ2-3,ASSQGDGMPDTQY
TRBV5-5,TRBJ1-2,ASSLRDRANYGYT
TRBV6-6,TRBJ1-2,ASSGGGRGNYGYT
TRBV5-6,TRBJ2-2,ASNVVAGELF
TRBV18,TRBJ2-7,ASSLNQPGVGNTYEQY
TRBV5-6,TRBJ2-1,ASSLYNEQF
TRBV11-2,TRBJ1-6,ASSLDLTSGSPLH
TRBV5-1,TRBJ2-1,ASRLRTDNEQF
TRBV19,TRBJ2-5,AYSGGETQY
TRBV6-1,TRBJ2-7,ASSRGQGLSYEQY
TRBV20-1,TRBJ1-4,SARQRQEAH
TRBV6-5,TRBJ2-1,ASSFSLAGGLDEQF
TRBV5-4,TRBJ2-3,ASSSWTRGTDTQY
TRBV12-1,TRBJ2-7,ASRGRMAPY
TRBV11-1,TRBJ1-2,ASSHDREHT
TRBV6-5,TRBJ2-7,ASSNRGAGGGEQY
TRBV10-3,TRBJ2-1,AIRGVLAGEHNEQF
TRBV4-1,TRBJ2-7,ASSQDPLASMYEQY
TRBV5-1,TRBJ2-3,ASSLGSSSTDTQY
TRBV11-2,TRBJ1-5,ASSSRDRDQPQH
TRBV7-2,TRBJ2-3,ASSLYAGAPDTQY
TRBV5-4,TRBJ2-4,ASSFLGAKNIQY
TRBV11-2,TRBJ1-5,ASSPQINPQPQH
TRBV5-1,TRBJ2-1,ASSLEYEQF
TRBV12-5,TRBJ1-5,ASGLGSGEAQH
TRBV30,TRBJ1-2,AWSLQGVGYGYT
TRBV10-2,TRBJ2-2,ASTPLAGGANTGELF
TRBV4-1,TRBJ1-3,ASSQDGGQGTGNTIY
TRBV14,TRBJ1-1,ASSQDRRWGTQQAF
TRBV18,TRBJ1-1,ASSWTGRTNTEAF
TRBV6-5,TRBJ2-3,ASSYGRADTQY
TRBV4-2,TRBJ2-2,ASSQARNTGELF
TRBV5-1,TRBJ2-1,ASSPRGGTSGDEQF
TRBV9,TRBJ2-2,ASSLRVGGELF
TRBV9,TRBJ1-2,ASSARQGSLGGYT
TRBV6-1,TRBJ2-4,ASSRSSGIGNIQY